The sequence of this T cell receptor (beta chain) was determined in a study of response to subunit inactivated influenza vaccine. Overall study findings and caveats: Each seasonal influenza vaccination recruits few new T cells, the authors suggested.

Germline V gives CDR1 LGHNA, CDR2 YSLEER. This CDR3 region has 16 residues. Trimming cost V 4 bases and J 2 bases; bases outside gene matches: 4. TCRdb analysed the RT-PCR reads with MiXCR anew, one entry per CDR3 protein. Here the sample spans 200,000 to 300,000 distinct CDR3 sequences, 9% to 15% being singletons. This clonotype was observed at least ten times. Its cognate antigen is unknown. V and J are TRBV4-3 and TRBJ2-3, with 12 bases lining up with TRBD2. The source material was non-naive T cells sorted from PBMCs, sampled around two weeks before vaccination. This TCR came from a middle-aged man who received an inactivated influenza vaccine. The CDR3 DNA is TGCGCCAGCAGCCCTGCTAGCGGGAGGGTCACAGATACGCAGTATTTT. Its translation: CASSPASGRVTDTQYF.